The sequence of this TCR beta chain was determined in a study of blood T cell repertoires in COVID-19. The wider study: In each case, the material was cDNA or gDNA derived from T cells, B-cell-depleted T cells, or PBMCs.

Germline V gives CDR1 MNHEY, CDR2 SVGAGI. This CDR3 has 15 residues. Unmatched junction bases numbered 3, after V lost 2 bases and J lost 2 bases. In the authors' methods: Cell counts per sample came from amplifying reference gene primers. Libraries were prepared by immunoSEQ multiplex PCR; TCRdb keeps only in-frame clonotypes and omits some of them. That table gives V, J and clone size, and the DNA gave D and trimming. Among around 190,000 clones listed, 83% were seen once. V and J are TRBV6-5 and TRBJ2-7; 10 bases are a match to TRBD2. The sequence came from a human donor in a cohort sampled during active COVID-19. Input material: peripheral blood. In nucleotides, the CDR3 is TGTGCCAGCAGTTACAGTAGCGGGGGGACCTACGAGCAGTACTTC. Translation gives CASSYSSGGTYEQYF.